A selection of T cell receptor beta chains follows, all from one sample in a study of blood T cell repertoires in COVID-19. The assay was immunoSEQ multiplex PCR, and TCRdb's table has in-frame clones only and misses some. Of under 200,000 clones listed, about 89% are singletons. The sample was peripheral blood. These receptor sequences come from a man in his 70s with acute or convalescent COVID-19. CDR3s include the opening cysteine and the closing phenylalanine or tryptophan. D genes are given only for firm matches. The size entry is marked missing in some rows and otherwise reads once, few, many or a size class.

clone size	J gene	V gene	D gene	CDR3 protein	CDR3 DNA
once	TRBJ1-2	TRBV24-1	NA	CATSGAGRYGYTF	TGTGCCACCAGTGGAGCAGGGCGCTATGGCTACACCTTC
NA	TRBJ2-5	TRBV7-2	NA	CASSLLPPPEETQYF	TGTGCCAGCAGCTTACTACCCCCTCCCGAGGAGACCCAGTACTTC
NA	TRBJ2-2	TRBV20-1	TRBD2	CSASVPGGSTGELFF	TGCAGTGCTAGTGTCCCGGGGGGGAGCACCGGGGAGCTGTTTTTT
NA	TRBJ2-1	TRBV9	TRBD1	CASSRQGATRNEQFF	TGTGCCAGCAGCCGACAGGGGGCAACGCGCAATGAGCAGTTCTTC
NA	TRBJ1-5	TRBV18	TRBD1	CASSSGTVSNQPQHF	TGTGCCAGCTCATCGGGGACAGTTAGCAATCAGCCCCAGCATTTT
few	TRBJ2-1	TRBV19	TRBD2	CASRQREGPNEQFF	TGTGCCAGTAGGCAGCGGGAGGGCCCCAATGAGCAGTTCTTC
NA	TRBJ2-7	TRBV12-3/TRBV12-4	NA	CASSLSRGYEQYF	TGTGCCAGCAGTTTATCTCGGGGGTACGAGCAGTACTTC
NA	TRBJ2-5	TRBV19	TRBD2	CASSIYGAGVETQYF	TGTGCCAGTAGTATATACGGAGCGGGAGTAGAGACCCAGTACTTC
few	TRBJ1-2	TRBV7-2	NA	CASSLDRRYGYTF	TGTGCCAGCAGCCTGGACAGAAGGTATGGCTACACCTTC
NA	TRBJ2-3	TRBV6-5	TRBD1	CATKTGDGDTDTQYF	TGTGCCACGAAGACAGGGGACGGGGACACAGATACGCAGTATTTT
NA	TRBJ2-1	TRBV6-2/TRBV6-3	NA	CASSYRDTEVRGYNEQFF	TGTGCCAGCAGTTACCGGGACACCGAAGTAAGAGGTTACAATGAGCAGTTCTTC
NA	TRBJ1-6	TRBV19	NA	CASRSPGQEGNNSPLHF	TGTGCCAGTAGATCCCCTGGGCAGGAGGGCAATAATTCACCCCTCCACTTT
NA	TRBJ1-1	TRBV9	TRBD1	CASSALQGEGEAFF	TGTGCCAGCAGTGCCCTACAGGGGGAAGGTGAAGCTTTCTTT
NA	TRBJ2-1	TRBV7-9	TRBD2	CASSLMSGGPEQFF	TGTGCCAGCAGCTTAATGTCGGGAGGGCCTGAGCAGTTCTTC
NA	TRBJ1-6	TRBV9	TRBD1	CASSVGTGYSPLHF	TGTGCCAGCAGCGTAGGGACAGGTTATTCACCCCTCCACTTT
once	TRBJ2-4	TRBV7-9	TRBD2	CASTGGVGGPGSKNIQYF	TGTGCCAGCACCGGAGGCGTGGGAGGGCCCGGATCCAAAAACATTCAGTACTTC
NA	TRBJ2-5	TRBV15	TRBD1	CATSRGQGGGTQYF	TGTGCCACCAGCAGAGGACAGGGTGGTGGGACCCAGTACTTC
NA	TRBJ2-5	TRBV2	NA	CASRDLKETQYF	TGTGCCAGCAGGGACTTAAAAGAGACCCAGTACTTC
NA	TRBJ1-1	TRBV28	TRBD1	CASSPNLGTGRFKAFF	TGTGCCAGCAGTCCCAATCTAGGGACAGGGAGGTTTAAAGCTTTCTTT
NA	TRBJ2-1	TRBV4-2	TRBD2	CASSPALAEGDNEQFF	TGTGCCAGCAGCCCAGCCCTAGCGGAGGGCGACAATGAGCAGTTCTTC
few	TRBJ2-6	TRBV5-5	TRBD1	CASSRPGQGGPGANVLTF	TGTGCCAGCAGCCGGCCGGGACAGGGAGGGCCAGGGGCCAACGTCCTGACTTTC
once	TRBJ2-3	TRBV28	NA	CAIISGEGPDTQYF	TGTGCCATTATCTCGGGAGAAGGCCCAGATACGCAGTATTTT
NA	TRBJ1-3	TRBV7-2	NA	CASSLLGNTIYF	TGTGCCAGCAGCCTTTTAGGAAACACCATATATTTT
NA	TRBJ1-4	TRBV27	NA	CASSPSSTGRIGNEKLFF	TGTGCCAGCAGTCCATCCTCAACAGGGCGGATTGGGAATGAAAAACTGTTTTTT
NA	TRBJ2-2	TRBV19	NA	CASIGSHPANTGELFF	TGTGCCAGTATCGGGTCCCATCCCGCGAACACCGGGGAGCTGTTTTTT
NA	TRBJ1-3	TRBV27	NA	CASKGVLGNTIYF	TGTGCCAGCAAGGGAGTTCTCGGAAACACCATATATTTT
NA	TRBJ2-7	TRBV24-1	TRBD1	CATSDPTGGYEQYF	TGTGCCACCAGTGACCCGACAGGGGGATACGAGCAGTACTTC
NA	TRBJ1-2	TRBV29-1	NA	CSVDSLRLWGYTF	TGCAGCGTTGACTCGCTCAGGTTGTGGGGCTACACCTTC
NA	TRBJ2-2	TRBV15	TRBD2	CATSSQAGLAVGELFF	TGTGCCACCAGCAGCCAGGCGGGACTAGCTGTCGGGGAGCTGTTTTTT
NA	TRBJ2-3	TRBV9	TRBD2	CASSPLYTSGEGTDTQYF	TGTGCCAGCAGCCCCCTTTACACTAGCGGGGAAGGCACAGATACGCAGTATTTT
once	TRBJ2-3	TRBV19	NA	CASAVTGTDTQYF	TGTGCCAGTGCAGTGACTGGCACAGATACGCAGTATTTT
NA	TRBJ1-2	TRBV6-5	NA	CASSYGQVGGYTF	TGTGCCAGCAGTTACGGGCAGGTCGGTGGCTACACCTTC
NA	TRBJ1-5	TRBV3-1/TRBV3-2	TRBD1	CASSQYRGDQPQHF	TGTGCCAGCAGCCAATACAGGGGAGATCAGCCCCAGCATTTT
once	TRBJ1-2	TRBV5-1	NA	CASTPGPDNYGYTF	TGCGCCAGCACCCCTGGCCCAGATAACTATGGCTACACCTTC
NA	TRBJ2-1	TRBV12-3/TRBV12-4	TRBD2	CASFRLAGGEQFF	TGTGCCAGCTTTCGACTAGCGGGAGGTGAGCAGTTCTTC
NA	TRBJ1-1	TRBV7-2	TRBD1	CASSRDRTTEAFF	TGTGCCAGCAGCCGGGACAGAACCACTGAAGCTTTCTTT
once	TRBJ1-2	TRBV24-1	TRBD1	CATSQQGEANYGYTF	TGTGCCACCAGTCAACAGGGGGAAGCTAACTATGGCTACACCTTC
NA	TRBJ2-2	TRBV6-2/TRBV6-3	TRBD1	CASSITGGVHTGELFF	TGTGCCAGCAGTATAACAGGGGGCGTTCACACCGGGGAGCTGTTTTTT
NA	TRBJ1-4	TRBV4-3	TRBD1	CASSARLDRGSNEKLFF	TGCGCCAGCAGCGCGCGACTGGACAGGGGTTCTAATGAAAAACTGTTTTTT
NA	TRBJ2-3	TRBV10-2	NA	CASSPTRRARARTQYF	TGCGCCAGCAGTCCAACTAGGAGGGCGAGGGCTCGGACGCAGTATTTT
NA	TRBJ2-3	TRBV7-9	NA	CASSLSGSTDTQYF	TGTGCCAGCAGCCTCAGCGGGAGCACAGATACGCAGTATTTT
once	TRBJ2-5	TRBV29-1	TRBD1	CSVGGQGQETQYF	TGCAGCGTAGGTGGACAGGGTCAAGAGACCCAGTACTTC
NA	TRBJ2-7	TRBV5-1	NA	CASRVGSSRNYEQYF	TGCGCCAGCAGGGTGGGGAGCTCCCGAAACTACGAGCAGTACTTC
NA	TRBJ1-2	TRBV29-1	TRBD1	CSVRDRISFHGYTF	TGCAGCGTCCGGGACAGGATATCGTTCCATGGCTACACCTTC
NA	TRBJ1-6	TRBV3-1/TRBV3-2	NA	CASSQGQGGSPLHF	TGTGCCAGCAGCCAAGGGCAGGGTGGTTCACCCCTCCACTTT
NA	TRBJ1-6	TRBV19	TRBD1	CASSRQGSSNSPLHF	TGTGCCAGTAGCAGACAGGGGTCGTCTAATTCACCCCTCCACTTT
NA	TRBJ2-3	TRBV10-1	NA	CASSGGSSGNTQYF	TGCGCCAGCAGTGGCGGGTCTTCGGGGAATACGCAGTATTTT
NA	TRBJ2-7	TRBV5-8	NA	CASSSGVGTYEQYF	TGTGCCAGCAGCTCGGGAGTGGGGACCTACGAGCAGTACTTC
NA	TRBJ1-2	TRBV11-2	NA	CASSPWGGLNYGYTF	TGTGCCAGCAGCCCTTGGGGGGGGCTTAACTATGGCTACACCTTC
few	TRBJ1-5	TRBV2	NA	CASSEVGANQPQHF	TGTGCCAGCAGTGAGGTGGGAGCCAATCAGCCCCAGCATTTT
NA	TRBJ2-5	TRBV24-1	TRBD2	CATSDLHVTSGGQETQYF	TGTGCCACCAGTGATTTGCACGTTACTAGCGGGGGCCAAGAGACCCAGTACTTC
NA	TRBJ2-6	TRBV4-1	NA	CASSQPLYPSGANVLTF	TGCGCCAGCAGCCAACCCCTATATCCATCTGGGGCCAACGTCCTGACTTTC
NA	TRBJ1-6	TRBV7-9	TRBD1	CASSLVGTENSPLHF	TGTGCCAGCAGCTTAGTCGGGACAGAAAATTCACCCCTCCACTTT